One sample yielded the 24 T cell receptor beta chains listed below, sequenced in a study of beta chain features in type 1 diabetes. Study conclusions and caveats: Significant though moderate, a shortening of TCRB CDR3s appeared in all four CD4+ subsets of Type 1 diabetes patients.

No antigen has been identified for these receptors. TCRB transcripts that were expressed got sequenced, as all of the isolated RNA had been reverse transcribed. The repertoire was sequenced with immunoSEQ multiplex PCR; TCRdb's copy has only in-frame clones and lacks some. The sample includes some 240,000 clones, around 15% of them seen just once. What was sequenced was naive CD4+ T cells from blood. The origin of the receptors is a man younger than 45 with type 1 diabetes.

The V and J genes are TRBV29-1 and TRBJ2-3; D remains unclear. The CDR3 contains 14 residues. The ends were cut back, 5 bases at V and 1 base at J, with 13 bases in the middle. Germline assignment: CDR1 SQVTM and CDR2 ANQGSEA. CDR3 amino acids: CSVLGMPGTDTQYF. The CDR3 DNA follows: TGCAGCGTTTTAGGGATGCCTGGCACAGATACGCAGTATTTT.

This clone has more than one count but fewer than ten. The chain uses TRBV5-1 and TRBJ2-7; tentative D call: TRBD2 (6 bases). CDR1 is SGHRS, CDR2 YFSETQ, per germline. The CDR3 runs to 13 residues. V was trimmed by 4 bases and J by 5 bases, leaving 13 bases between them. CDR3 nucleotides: TGCGCCAGCAGCGGCGGGAACTCACACGAGCAGTACTTC. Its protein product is CASSGGNSHEQYF.

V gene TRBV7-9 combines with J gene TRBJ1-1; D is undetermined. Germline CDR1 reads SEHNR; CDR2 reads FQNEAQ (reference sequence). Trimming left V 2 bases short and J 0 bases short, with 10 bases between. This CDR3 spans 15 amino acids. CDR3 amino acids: CASSLIPTVNTEAFF. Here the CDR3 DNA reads TGTGCCAGCAGCTTAATCCCCACGGTGAACACTGAAGCTTTCTTT.

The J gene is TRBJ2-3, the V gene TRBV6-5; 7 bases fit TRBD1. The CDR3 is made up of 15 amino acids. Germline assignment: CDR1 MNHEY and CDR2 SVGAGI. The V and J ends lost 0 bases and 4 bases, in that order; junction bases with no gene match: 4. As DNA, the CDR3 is TGTGCCAGCAGTTACTCGTACAGGGGCTCAGATACGCAGTATTTT. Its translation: CASSYSYRGSDTQYF.

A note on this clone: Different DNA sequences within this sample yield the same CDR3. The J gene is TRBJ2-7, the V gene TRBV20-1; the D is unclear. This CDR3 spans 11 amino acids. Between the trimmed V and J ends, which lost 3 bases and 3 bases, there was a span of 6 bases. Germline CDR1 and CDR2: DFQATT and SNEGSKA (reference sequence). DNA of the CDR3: TGCAGTGCTAGTTCCAGCTACGAGCAGTACTTC. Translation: CSASSSYEQYF.

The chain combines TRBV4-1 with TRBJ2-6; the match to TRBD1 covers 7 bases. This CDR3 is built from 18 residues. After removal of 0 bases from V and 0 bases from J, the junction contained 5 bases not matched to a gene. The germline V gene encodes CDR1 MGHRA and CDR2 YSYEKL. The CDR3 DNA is TGCGCCAGCAGCCAAGAAGGGACAGCGAGCTCTGGGGCCAACGTCCTGACTTTC. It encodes CASSQEGTASSGANVLTF.

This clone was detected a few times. The CDR3 DNA follows: TGTGCCAGCAGGTTAGGCCAAGGACAGGGACAGGCCAACGTCCTGACTTTC. Encoded protein: CASRLGQGQGQANVLTF. The chain uses TRBV28 and TRBJ2-6; 8 bases map to TRBD1. The V segment lost 6 bases and the J segment 6 bases; nucleotides outside the gene matches: 13. The CDR3 length is 17 residues. Germline CDR1 and CDR2: MDHEN and SYDVKM. The full variable domain, completed using reference TRBV28 and TRBJ2-6, is DVKVTQSSRYLVKRTGEKVFLECVQDMDHENMFWYRQDPGLGLRLIYFSYDVKMKEKGDIPEGYSVSREKKERFSLILESASTNQTSMYLCASRLGQGQGQANVLTFGAGSRLTVL.

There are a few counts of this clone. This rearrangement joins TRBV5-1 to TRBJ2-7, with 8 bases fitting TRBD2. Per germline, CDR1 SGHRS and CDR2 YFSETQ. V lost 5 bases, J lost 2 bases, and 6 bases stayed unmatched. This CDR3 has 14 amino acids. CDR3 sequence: CASRASGSTYEQYF. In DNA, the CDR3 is TGCGCCAGCAGGGCTAGCGGGTCGACCTACGAGCAGTACTTC.

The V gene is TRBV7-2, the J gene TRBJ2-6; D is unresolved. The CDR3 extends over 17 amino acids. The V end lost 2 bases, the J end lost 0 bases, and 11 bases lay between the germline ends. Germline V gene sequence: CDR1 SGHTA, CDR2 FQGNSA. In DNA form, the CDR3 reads TGTGCCAGCAGCTTATATGGGGTCAGCTCTGGGGCCAACGTCCTGACTTTC. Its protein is CASSLYGVSSGANVLTF.

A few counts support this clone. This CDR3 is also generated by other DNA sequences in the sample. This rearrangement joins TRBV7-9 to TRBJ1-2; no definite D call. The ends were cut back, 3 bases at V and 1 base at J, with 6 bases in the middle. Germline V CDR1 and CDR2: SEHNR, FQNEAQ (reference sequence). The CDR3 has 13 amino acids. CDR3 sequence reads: CASSFQNNYGYTF. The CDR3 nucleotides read TGTGCCAGCAGCTTCCAGAATAACTATGGCTACACCTTC. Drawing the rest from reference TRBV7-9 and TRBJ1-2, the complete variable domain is DTGVSQNPRHKITKRGQNVTFRCDPISEHNRLYWYRQTLGQGPEFLTYFQNEAQLEKSRLLSDRFSAERPKGSFSTLEIQRTEQGDSAMYLCASSFQNNYGYTFGSGTRLTVV.

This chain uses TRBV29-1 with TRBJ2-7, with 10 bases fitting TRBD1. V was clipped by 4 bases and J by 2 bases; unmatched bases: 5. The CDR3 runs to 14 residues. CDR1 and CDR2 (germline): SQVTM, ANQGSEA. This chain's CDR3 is CSVVGGQGAYEQYF. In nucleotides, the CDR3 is TGCAGCGTTGTCGGAGGACAGGGGGCCTACGAGCAGTACTTC.

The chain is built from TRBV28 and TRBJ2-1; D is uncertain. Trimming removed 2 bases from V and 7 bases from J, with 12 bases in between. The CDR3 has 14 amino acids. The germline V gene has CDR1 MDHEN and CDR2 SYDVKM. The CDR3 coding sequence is TGTGCCAGCAGTTTACGCAGCATGAATAATGAGCAGTTCTTC. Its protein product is CASSLRSMNNEQFF.

CDR3 sequence: CASSTGLHQETQYF. The CDR3 region has the DNA TGTGCCAGCAGCACGGGACTTCACCAAGAGACCCAGTACTTC. The chain joins TRBV7-2 to TRBJ2-5; the D gene is possibly TRBD2 (6 bases). The CDR3 consists of 14 residues. V lost 5 bases and J lost 0, with 10 bases in between. The germline CDR1 and CDR2 sequences are SGHTA and FQGNSA. The whole variable domain, remainder taken from reference TRBV7-2 and TRBJ2-5, is GAGVSQSPSNKVTEKGKDVELRCDPISGHTALYWYRQSLGQGLEFLIYFQGNSAPDKSGLPSDRFSAERTGGSVSTLTIQRTQQEDSAVYLCASSTGLHQETQYFGPGTRLLVL.

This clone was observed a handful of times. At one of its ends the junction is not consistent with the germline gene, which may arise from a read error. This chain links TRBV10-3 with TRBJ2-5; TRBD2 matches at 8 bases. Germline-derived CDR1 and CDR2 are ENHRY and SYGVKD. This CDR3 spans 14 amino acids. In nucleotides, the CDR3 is TGTGCCACCTCAGCGGGAGTGGGCCAACAGACCCAGTACTTC. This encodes CATSAGVGQQTQYF.

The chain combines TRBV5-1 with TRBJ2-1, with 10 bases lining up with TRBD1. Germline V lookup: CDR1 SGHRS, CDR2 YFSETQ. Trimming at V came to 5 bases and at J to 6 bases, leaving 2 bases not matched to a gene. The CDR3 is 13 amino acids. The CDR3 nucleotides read TGCGCCAGCAGTCGACAGGGGGCCAATGAGCAGTTCTTC. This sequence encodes CASSRQGANEQFF.

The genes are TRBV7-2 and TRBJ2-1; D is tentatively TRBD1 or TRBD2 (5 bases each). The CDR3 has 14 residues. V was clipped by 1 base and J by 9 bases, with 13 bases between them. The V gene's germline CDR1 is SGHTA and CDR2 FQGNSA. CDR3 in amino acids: CASSLGEFQGEQFF. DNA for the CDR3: TGTGCCAGCAGCTTAGGGGAGTTTCAGGGTGAGCAGTTCTTC.

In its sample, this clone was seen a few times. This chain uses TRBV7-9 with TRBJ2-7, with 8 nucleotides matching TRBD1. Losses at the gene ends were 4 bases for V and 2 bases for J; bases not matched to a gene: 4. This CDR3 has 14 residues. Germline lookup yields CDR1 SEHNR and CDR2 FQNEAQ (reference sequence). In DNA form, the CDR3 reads TGTGCCAGCAGCTCTAGACAGGGGACCTACGAGCAGTACTTC. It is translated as CASSSRQGTYEQYF.

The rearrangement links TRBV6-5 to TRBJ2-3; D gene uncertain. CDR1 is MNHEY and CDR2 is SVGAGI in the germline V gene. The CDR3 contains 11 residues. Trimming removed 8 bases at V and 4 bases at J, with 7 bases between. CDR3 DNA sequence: TGTGCCAGCGGCCGTGCAGATACGCAGTATTTT. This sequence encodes CASGRADTQYF.

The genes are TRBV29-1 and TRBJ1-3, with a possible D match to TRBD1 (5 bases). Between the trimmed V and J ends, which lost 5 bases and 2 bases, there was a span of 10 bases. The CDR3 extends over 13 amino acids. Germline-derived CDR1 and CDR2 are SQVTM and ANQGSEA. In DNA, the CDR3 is TGCAGCGTTAGTAAGGGGACTGGAAACACCATATATTTT. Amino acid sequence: CSVSKGTGNTIYF.

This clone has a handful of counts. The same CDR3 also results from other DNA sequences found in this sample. The DNA for the CDR3 is TGTGCCAGCAGAACAGGGGGGGAGACCCAGTACTTC. Its translation is CASRTGGETQYF. The J gene is TRBJ2-5, the V gene TRBV28, with TRBD1 matching 8 bases. Germline V gene lookup returns CDR1 MDHEN and CDR2 SYDVKM. The CDR3 loop spans 12 amino acids. The V gene end was trimmed by 6 bases and the J gene end by 5 bases; junction bases not matched to a gene: 2.

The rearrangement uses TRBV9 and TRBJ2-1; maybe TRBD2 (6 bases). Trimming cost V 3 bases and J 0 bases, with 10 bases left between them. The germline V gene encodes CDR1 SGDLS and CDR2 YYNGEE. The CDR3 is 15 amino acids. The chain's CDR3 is CASSEAGGSYNEQFF. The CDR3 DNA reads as TGTGCCAGCAGCGAAGCGGGCGGCTCCTACAATGAGCAGTTCTTC. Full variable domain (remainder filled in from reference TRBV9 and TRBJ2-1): DSGVTQTPKHLITATGQRVTLRCSPRSGDLSVYWYQQSLDQGLQFLIQYYNGEERAKGNILERFSAQQFPDLHSELNLSSLELGDSALYFCASSEAGGSYNEQFFGPGTRLTVL.

In nucleotides, the CDR3 is TGTGCCAGCACCTTGACAGGGCTGAGCTCCTACAATGAGCAGTTCTTC. Protein sequence: CASTLTGLSSYNEQFF. This sequence joins TRBV2 and TRBJ2-1; 7 bases fit TRBD1. This CDR3 has 16 residues. Looked up from germline, CDR1 is SNHLY and CDR2 is FYNNEI. J was trimmed by 0 bases and V by 7 bases; bases with no gene match: 9.

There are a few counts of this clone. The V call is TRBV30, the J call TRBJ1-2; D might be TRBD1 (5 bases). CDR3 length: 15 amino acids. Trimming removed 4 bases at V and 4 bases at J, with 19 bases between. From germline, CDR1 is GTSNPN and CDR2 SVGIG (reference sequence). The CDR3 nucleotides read TGTGCCTGGAACCAGTTCGGAGGGGCTACCTATGGCTACACCTTC. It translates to CAWNQFGGATYGYTF. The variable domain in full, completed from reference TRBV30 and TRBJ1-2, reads SQTIHQWPATLVQPVGSPLSLECTVEGTSNPNLYWYRQAAGRGLQLLFYSVGIGQISSEVPQNLSASRPQDRQFILSSKKLLLSDSGFYLCAWNQFGGATYGYTFGSGTRLTVV.

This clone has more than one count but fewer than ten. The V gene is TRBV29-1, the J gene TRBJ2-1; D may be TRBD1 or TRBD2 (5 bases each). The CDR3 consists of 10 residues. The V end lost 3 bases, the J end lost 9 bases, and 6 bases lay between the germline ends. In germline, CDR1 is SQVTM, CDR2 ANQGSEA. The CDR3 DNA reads TGCAGCGTTGATGGGGGTGAGCAGTTCTTC. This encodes CSVDGGEQFF.